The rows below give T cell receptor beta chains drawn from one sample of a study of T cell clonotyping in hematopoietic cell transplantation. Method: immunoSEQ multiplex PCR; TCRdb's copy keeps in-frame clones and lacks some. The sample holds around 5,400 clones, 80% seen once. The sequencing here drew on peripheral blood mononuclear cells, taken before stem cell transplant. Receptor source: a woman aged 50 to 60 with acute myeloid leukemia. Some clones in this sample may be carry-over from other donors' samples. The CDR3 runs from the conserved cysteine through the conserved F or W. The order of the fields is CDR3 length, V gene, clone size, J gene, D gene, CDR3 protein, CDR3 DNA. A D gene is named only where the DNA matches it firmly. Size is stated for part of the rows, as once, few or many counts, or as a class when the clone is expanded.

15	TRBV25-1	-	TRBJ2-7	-	CASRSPGGRSYEQYF	TGTGCCAGCAGGAGCCCTGGGGGCCGCTCCTACGAGCAGTACTTC
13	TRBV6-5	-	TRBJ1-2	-	CASKAQTGYGYTF	TGTGCCAGCAAGGCGCAGACGGGCTATGGCTACACCTTC
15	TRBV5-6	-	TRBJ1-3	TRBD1	CASSTDRGYGNTIYF	TGTGCCAGCAGCACTGACAGGGGTTATGGAAACACCATATATTTT
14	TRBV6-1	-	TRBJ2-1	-	CASSELGTRDEQFF	TGTGCCAGCAGTGAACTAGGGACCAGGGATGAGCAGTTCTTC
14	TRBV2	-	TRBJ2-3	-	CASSASGAGGTQYF	TGTGCCAGCAGTGCGTCAGGGGCCGGGGGTACGCAGTATTTT
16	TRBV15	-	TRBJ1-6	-	CATRGEGDSYNSPLHF	TGTGCCACCAGAGGAGAGGGGGACTCCTATAATTCACCCCTCCACTTT
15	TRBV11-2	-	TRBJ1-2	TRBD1	CASSPGTGEGYGYTF	TGTGCCAGCAGCCCCGGGACAGGGGAAGGGTATGGCTACACCTTC
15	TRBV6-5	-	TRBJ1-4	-	CASRDGRHRGEKLFF	TGTGCCAGCAGGGACGGCCGACATCGAGGCGAAAAACTGTTTTTT
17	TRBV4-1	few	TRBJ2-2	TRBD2	CASSQEGGGIVTGELFF	TGCGCCAGCAGCCAAGAGGGGGGAGGGATCGTCACCGGGGAGCTGTTTTTT
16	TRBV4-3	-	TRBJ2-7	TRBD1	CASSHVLGTGTYEQYF	TGCGCCAGCAGCCATGTCCTCGGGACAGGGACCTACGAGCAGTACTTC
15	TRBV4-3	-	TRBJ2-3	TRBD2	CASSFRAGSTDTQYF	TGCGCCAGCAGCTTTCGAGCGGGAAGCACAGATACGCAGTATTTT